These T cell receptor beta chains were read from a single sample in a study of blood T cells in healthy people across ages. One entry per CDR3 protein results from TCRdb running MiXCR on the 5' RACE reads. The sample lists about a million distinct CDR3 sequences, approximately 49% occurring once. Sequencing input: blood. The receptor set was obtained from a man under 40 in good health. Each CDR3 is given with its conserved first and last residue. D genes are given only for firm matches. Rows may omit the clone size; those that give it use once, few, many or a size class.

j_call: TRBJ2-5
d_call: -
clone_size: many
v_call: TRBV18
cdr3_aa: CASSPNQETQYF
cdr3_nt: TGCGCCAGCAGCCCCAACCAAGAGACCCAGTACTTC

j_call: TRBJ2-3
d_call: -
clone_size: few
v_call: TRBV25-1
cdr3_aa: CASSYPSPNTDTQYF
cdr3_nt: TGTGCCAGCAGCTACCCTAGCCCCAACACAGATACGCAGTATTTT

j_call: TRBJ2-5
d_call: -
clone_size: -
v_call: TRBV20-1
cdr3_aa: CSARGRDWGSYKQYF
cdr3_nt: TGCAGTGCTAGAGGCCGGGACTGGGGCTCCTACAAGCAGTACTTC

j_call: TRBJ1-4
d_call: TRBD1
clone_size: -
v_call: TRBV20-1
cdr3_aa: CSARDRVWSVANEKLFF
cdr3_nt: TGCAGTGCACGGGACAGGGTATGGTCGGTCGCTAATGAAAAACTGTTTTTT

j_call: TRBJ1-2
d_call: -
clone_size: -
v_call: TRBV27
cdr3_aa: CASRFPGGNGYTF
cdr3_nt: TGTGCCAGCAGATTCCCCGGGGGAAATGGCTACACCTTC

j_call: TRBJ2-5
d_call: TRBD1
clone_size: -
v_call: TRBV20-1
cdr3_aa: CSAAHRDRMETQYF
cdr3_nt: TGCAGTGCTGCACACCGGGACAGGATGGAGACCCAGTACTTC

j_call: TRBJ1-2
d_call: TRBD1
clone_size: -
v_call: TRBV6-1
cdr3_aa: CAISSGTGWGYTF
cdr3_nt: TGTGCCATTTCGTCCGGGACAGGGTGGGGCTACACCTTC

j_call: TRBJ2-3
d_call: TRBD2
clone_size: -
v_call: TRBV7-2
cdr3_aa: CASSSYASSGKNTQYF
cdr3_nt: TGTGCCAGCAGCTCTTACGCCTCTAGCGGGAAGAATACGCAGTATTTT

j_call: TRBJ2-1
d_call: TRBD2
clone_size: once
v_call: TRBV12-3/TRBV12-4
cdr3_aa: CASSLLGTSSEQFF
cdr3_nt: TGTGCCAGCAGTTTACTGGGGACTAGCAGCGAGCAGTTCTTC

j_call: TRBJ2-1
d_call: TRBD2
clone_size: -
v_call: TRBV20-1
cdr3_aa: CSASGTSGGYNEQFF
cdr3_nt: TGCAGTGCTAGCGGGACTAGCGGGGGCTACAATGAGCAGTTCTTC

j_call: TRBJ2-1
d_call: -
clone_size: few
v_call: TRBV7-8
cdr3_aa: CAGRASSYNEQFF
cdr3_nt: TGTGCCGGCAGGGCGAGCTCCTACAATGAGCAGTTCTTC

j_call: TRBJ2-5
d_call: TRBD2
clone_size: few
v_call: TRBV7-8
cdr3_aa: CASSAPRLAGQETQYF
cdr3_nt: TGTGCCAGCAGCGCACCGAGACTAGCGGGTCAAGAGACCCAGTACTTC

j_call: TRBJ2-3
d_call: -
clone_size: few
v_call: TRBV7-6
cdr3_aa: CASSQRGVGTDTQYF
cdr3_nt: TGTGCCAGCTCCCAGAGGGGAGTGGGCACAGATACGCAGTATTTT

j_call: TRBJ2-2
d_call: TRBD1
clone_size: -
v_call: TRBV6-4
cdr3_aa: CASSDGTGGSAGELFF
cdr3_nt: TGTGCCAGCAGTGACGGGACAGGGGGCTCCGCCGGGGAGCTGTTTTTT

j_call: TRBJ1-5
d_call: -
clone_size: many
v_call: TRBV5-1
cdr3_aa: CASSLAGDSNQPQHF
cdr3_nt: TGTGCCAGCAGCTTAGCGGGGGATAGCAATCAGCCCCAGCATTTT

j_call: TRBJ1-5
d_call: TRBD1
clone_size: -
v_call: TRBV28
cdr3_aa: CASSAGTAAGPQHF
cdr3_nt: TGTGCCAGCAGTGCCGGGACAGCCGCTGGACCCCAGCATTTT

j_call: TRBJ1-1
d_call: -
clone_size: -
v_call: TRBV4-2
cdr3_aa: CASSQITGSMNTEAFF
cdr3_nt: TGTGCCAGCAGCCAGATCACAGGCTCCATGAACACTGAAGCTTTCTTT

j_call: TRBJ2-7
d_call: TRBD1
clone_size: -
v_call: TRBV7-2
cdr3_aa: CASSLSWDSTYEQYF
cdr3_nt: TGTGCCAGCAGCTTATCGTGGGACAGCACCTACGAGCAGTACTTC

j_call: TRBJ2-5
d_call: TRBD2
clone_size: -
v_call: TRBV20-1
cdr3_aa: CSVLLPLAGAQETQYF
cdr3_nt: TGCAGTGTCTTACTACCCCTAGCGGGGGCCCAAGAGACCCAGTACTTC

j_call: TRBJ2-1
d_call: TRBD2
clone_size: -
v_call: TRBV20-1
cdr3_aa: CSASGREAGYNEQFF
cdr3_nt: TGCAGTGCTAGCGGTCGGGAGGCAGGTTACAATGAGCAGTTCTTC

j_call: TRBJ1-6
d_call: -
clone_size: -
v_call: TRBV12-3/TRBV12-4
cdr3_aa: CASTLGDGSPLHF
cdr3_nt: TGTGCCAGCACCCTAGGGGACGGTTCACCCCTCCACTTT

j_call: TRBJ2-7
d_call: TRBD2
clone_size: -
v_call: TRBV20-1
cdr3_aa: CSARGVATSGTYEQYF
cdr3_nt: TGCAGTGCTAGAGGTGTCGCGACTAGCGGAACCTACGAGCAGTACTTC

j_call: TRBJ2-1
d_call: TRBD1
clone_size: -
v_call: TRBV29-1
cdr3_aa: CSGVGTGAYNKQFF
cdr3_nt: TGCAGCGGGGTCGGGACAGGGGCCTACAATAAGCAGTTCTTC

j_call: TRBJ2-3
d_call: -
clone_size: -
v_call: TRBV28
cdr3_aa: CASSTLGQSTDTQYF
cdr3_nt: TGTGCCAGCAGTACACTTGGACAGAGCACAGATACGCAGTATTTT

j_call: TRBJ1-1
d_call: TRBD1
clone_size: -
v_call: TRBV4-2
cdr3_aa: CASSQEQGTFAAFF
cdr3_nt: TGTGCCAGCAGCCAAGAACAGGGGACCTTTGCAGCTTTCTTT

j_call: TRBJ1-2
d_call: -
clone_size: -
v_call: TRBV12-3/TRBV12-4
cdr3_aa: CASSFGDSYGYTF
cdr3_nt: TGTGCCAGCAGTTTCGGAGACTCCTATGGCTACACCTTC

j_call: TRBJ1-1
d_call: -
clone_size: -
v_call: TRBV6-2/TRBV6-3
cdr3_aa: CASRDIRTEAFF
cdr3_nt: TGTGCCAGCAGGGACATTAGGACTGAAGCTTTCTTT

j_call: TRBJ2-7
d_call: -
clone_size: few
v_call: TRBV18
cdr3_aa: CASSVGAGVLYEQYF
cdr3_nt: TGTGCCAGCTCGGTTGGGGCAGGGGTTCTCTACGAGCAGTACTTC

j_call: TRBJ1-5
d_call: -
clone_size: few
v_call: TRBV5-1
cdr3_aa: CASSLTGNGNQPQHF
cdr3_nt: TGCGCCAGCAGCTTGACGGGGAACGGCAATCAGCCCCAGCATTTT

j_call: TRBJ2-3
d_call: -
clone_size: -
v_call: TRBV14
cdr3_aa: CASSQGRHTDTQYF
cdr3_nt: TGTGCCAGCAGCCAGGGACGGCACACAGATACGCAGTATTTT

j_call: TRBJ2-7
d_call: TRBD2
clone_size: few
v_call: TRBV4-3
cdr3_aa: CASSQDWASGSYEQYF
cdr3_nt: TGCGCCAGCAGCCAAGATTGGGCTAGCGGGAGCTACGAGCAGTACTTC

j_call: TRBJ2-7
d_call: -
clone_size: few
v_call: TRBV4-1
cdr3_aa: CASSQAVYGHPYEQYF
cdr3_nt: TGCGCCAGCAGCCAAGCGGTCTACGGGCATCCTTACGAGCAGTACTTC

j_call: TRBJ2-5
d_call: -
clone_size: few
v_call: TRBV7-2
cdr3_aa: CASSLGRTAQETQYF
cdr3_nt: TGTGCCAGCAGCTTAGGGCGGACGGCACAAGAGACCCAGTACTTC

j_call: TRBJ2-1
d_call: TRBD1
clone_size: -
v_call: TRBV5-1
cdr3_aa: CASSGQAGINEQFF
cdr3_nt: TGCGCCAGCAGCGGACAGGCAGGAATCAATGAGCAGTTCTTC

j_call: TRBJ1-5
d_call: -
clone_size: -
v_call: TRBV9
cdr3_aa: CASSVETGQPQHF
cdr3_nt: TGTGCCAGCAGCGTAGAAACGGGCCAGCCCCAGCATTTT

j_call: TRBJ1-2
d_call: TRBD1
clone_size: -
v_call: TRBV2
cdr3_aa: CASSAPDREANYGYTF
cdr3_nt: TGTGCCAGCAGTGCACCAGACAGGGAAGCTAACTATGGCTACACCTTC

j_call: TRBJ2-6
d_call: TRBD1
clone_size: few
v_call: TRBV5-1
cdr3_aa: CASSLARGQGISGANVLTF
cdr3_nt: TGCGCCAGCAGCTTGGCCAGAGGACAGGGAATCTCTGGGGCCAACGTCCTGACTTTC

j_call: TRBJ2-7
d_call: -
clone_size: -
v_call: TRBV24-1
cdr3_aa: CATSDLAEQYF
cdr3_nt: TGTGCCACCAGTGATTTAGCCGAGCAGTACTTC

j_call: TRBJ1-2
d_call: -
clone_size: few
v_call: TRBV9
cdr3_aa: CASSVPGNYGYTF
cdr3_nt: TGTGCCAGCAGCGTACCGGGGAACTATGGCTACACCTTC

j_call: TRBJ2-1
d_call: -
clone_size: many
v_call: TRBV5-1
cdr3_aa: CASSQASYNEQFF
cdr3_nt: TGCGCCAGCAGCCAGGCCAGTTACAATGAGCAGTTCTTC

j_call: TRBJ2-1
d_call: -
clone_size: -
v_call: TRBV7-9
cdr3_aa: CASSFAPGLSNEQFF
cdr3_nt: TGTGCCAGCAGCTTCGCTCCGGGGCTATCCAATGAGCAGTTCTTC